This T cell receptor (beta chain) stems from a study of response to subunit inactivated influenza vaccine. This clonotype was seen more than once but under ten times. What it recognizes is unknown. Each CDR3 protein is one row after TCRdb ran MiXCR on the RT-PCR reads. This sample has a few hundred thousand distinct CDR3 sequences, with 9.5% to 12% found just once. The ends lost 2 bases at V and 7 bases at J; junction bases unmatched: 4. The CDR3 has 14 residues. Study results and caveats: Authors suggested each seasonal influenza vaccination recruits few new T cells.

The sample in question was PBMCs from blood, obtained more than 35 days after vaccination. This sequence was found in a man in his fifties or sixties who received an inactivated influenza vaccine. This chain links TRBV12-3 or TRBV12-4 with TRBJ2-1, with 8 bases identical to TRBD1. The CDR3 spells CASSLNQGANEQFF. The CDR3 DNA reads TGTGCCAGCAGTTTAAACCAGGGGGCGAATGAGCAGTTCTTC.